This T cell receptor beta chain was recorded in a study of blood T cell repertoires in COVID-19. Turning to the study itself: COVID-19 samples collected from the United States, Italy and Spain covered acute and convalescent phases.

The repertoire was sequenced with immunoSEQ multiplex PCR; TCRdb's copy has only in-frame clones and lacks some. There are roughly 280,000 clones in the sample; approximately 86% occur only once, and approximately 5.1% lies in the top ten. Trimming cost V 6 bases and J 5 bases; bases outside gene matches: 13. The CDR3 is 17 residues long. Germline-derived CDR1 and CDR2 are SNHLY and FYNNEI. The sequence was collected from a woman in her sixties or seventies with COVID-19, enrolled during active disease. The sample comprised peripheral blood. The chain employs TRBV2 and TRBJ2-2, with TRBD2 identical over 9 bases. This CDR3 is CASRGGGLAGYTGELFF. The CDR3 nucleotides read TGTGCCAGCAGGGGCGGGGGCCTAGCGGGATATACCGGGGAGCTGTTTTTT.